This T cell receptor beta chain derives from a study of breast tumors, draining lymph nodes, adjacent tissues. The study, taken as a whole, reports: Luminal-like breast cancer showed significantly higher tumor–nontumor repertoire similarity than basal-like. Tumors had less TCR diversity than lymph nodes, more than nontumor tissue.

Using its own MiXCR run on the multiplex PCR reads, TCRdb lists one record per CDR3 protein. Of more than 100,000 distinct CDR3 sequences in the sample, about a fifth were seen once. This clonotype was detected many times. What it recognizes is unknown. V gave up 0 bases and J gave up 6 bases, with 12 bases separating them. CDR1 LGHDT and CDR2 YNNKEL come from the germline V gene (reference sequence). CDR3 length: 16 amino acids. Samples came from axillary lymph nodes draining the breast cancer. Sequencing was performed on axillary lymph node tissue. The clonotype was recovered from a female donor with breast cancer. Some clones in this sample may be carry-over from other donors' samples. The chain recombines TRBV3-1 with TRBJ1-6; perhaps TRBD1 as D (5 bases). CDR3 sequence: CASSQDLIGGNSPLHF. CDR3 sequence (DNA): TGTGCCAGCAGCCAAGATCTCATCGGGGGTAATTCACCCCTCCACTTT. Using reference TRBV3-1 and TRBJ1-6 for the parts outside the CDR3, the full variable domain is DTAVSQTPKYLVTQMGNDKSIKCEQNLGHDTMYWYKQDSKKFLKIMFSYNNKELIINETVPNRFSPKSPDKAHLNLHINSLELGDSAVYFCASSQDLIGGNSPLHFGNGTRLTVT.